Reported below is one TCR beta chain. The antigen remains unidentified. This CDR3 comprises 15 residues. Germline V gene data show CDR1 as LNHDA and CDR2 as SQIVND (reference sequence). Trimming took 4 bases from V and 1 from J, leaving 13 bases between them. This sample was taken from a study of T cell responses to AZD1222 COVID-19 vaccine. Whole-study findings and limits: The donor cohort was predominantly white British with a female majority, and clonal diversity may have been underestimated. Recipients of two AZD1222 doses showed rising Spike-specific TCR breadth and depth.

The method was immunoSEQ multiplex PCR; TCRdb's version includes in-frame clones alone and lacks a portion of them. The repertoire holds about 150,000 clones, with about nine tenths as singletons. The source of this sequence is an adult in good health. This rearrangement joins TRBV19 to TRBJ1-1, with D perhaps matching TRBD1 (6 bases). The sequences come from peripheral blood, collected on day 0 of AZD1222 vaccination. This CDR3 reads CASSTETGKNTEAFF. DNA of the CDR3: TGTGCCAGTAGTACGGAGACAGGCAAGAACACTGAAGCTTTCTTT.